A selection of T cell receptor beta chains follows, all from one sample in a study of early T cells in non-severe SARS-CoV-2 infection. TCRdb analysed the 5' RACE reads with MiXCR anew, one entry per CDR3 protein. The data hold fewer than 65,000 distinct CDR3 sequences, with roughly a tenth observed a single time. Sample: whole blood. These receptor sequences come from an adult who was a healthcare worker with PCR-confirmed SARS-CoV-2 infection or an uninfected control (not recorded which). The CDR3 runs from the conserved cysteine through the conserved F or W. Fields, in order: J gene, D gene, V gene, clone size, CDR3 DNA, CDR3 protein. The D gene is left open where the match is weak. Clone size appears in some rows only: once, few, many, or a class for an expanded clone.

TRBJ1-2 | NA | TRBV28 | NA | TGTGCCAGCAGTGGGGATAACTATGGCTACACCTTC | CASSGDNYGYTF
TRBJ1-2 | NA | TRBV30 | NA | TGTGCCTGGAGCCCAAGCGGTGGCTACACCTTC | CAWSPSGGYTF
TRBJ1-2 | TRBD1 | TRBV29-1 | NA | TGCAGCGTGGGGACAGGGGTTTTGGGCTACACCTTC | CSVGTGVLGYTF
TRBJ1-3 | NA | TRBV2 | many | TGTGCCAGCAGCCGCTCCCCCCACGGGACATCTGGAAACACCATATATTTT | CASSRSPHGTSGNTIYF
TRBJ2-3 | NA | TRBV20-1 | few | TGCAGTGCTAGAGAGGGTAGCGCGAGCACAGATACGCAGTATTTT | CSAREGSASTDTQYF
TRBJ2-1 | NA | TRBV29-1 | many | TGCAGCGTTGGATTCAGGGCTACGCACAATGAGCAGTTCTTC | CSVGFRATHNEQFF
TRBJ2-3 | TRBD1 | TRBV25-1 | few | TGTGCCAGCAGCCTGACAGGGGCAGATACGCAGTATTTT | CASSLTGADTQYF
TRBJ2-2 | NA | TRBV5-1 | NA | TGCGCCAGCAGCTTGGCGGCAGTGGACACCGGGGAGCTGTTTTTT | CASSLAAVDTGELFF
TRBJ2-5 | TRBD2 | TRBV11-2 | many | TGTGCCAGCAGCTTAGTGGAGCGGGGGGGCCTGAAGACCCAGTACTTC | CASSLVERGGLKTQYF
TRBJ2-1 | TRBD2 | TRBV5-4 | NA | TGTGCCAGCAGCTTGGGACTAGCGGAGGGCAATGAGCAGTTCTTC | CASSLGLAEGNEQFF
TRBJ1-1 | NA | TRBV2 | few | TGTGCCAGCAGTGAAATAGACCAGATGAACACTGAAGCTTTCTTT | CASSEIDQMNTEAFF
TRBJ2-5 | TRBD1 | TRBV12-3/TRBV12-4 | few | TGTGCCAGCAGCCCGACAGGGATAAAGGAGACCCAGTACTTC | CASSPTGIKETQYF
TRBJ2-3 | TRBD2 | TRBV5-6 | NA | TGTGCCAGCAGCTTGTACTTCGGTACTAGCGGGGGATTAGGAGATACGCAGTATTTT | CASSLYFGTSGGLGDTQYF
TRBJ2-2 | TRBD1 | TRBV5-1 | few | TGCGCCAGCAGCCTCCGGACAGGGACCACCGGGGAGCTGTTTTTT | CASSLRTGTTGELFF
TRBJ2-1 | NA | TRBV7-6 | NA | TGTGCCAGCAGCTTAGTGGCTCGCGATGAGCAGTTCTTC | CASSLVARDEQFF
TRBJ2-3 | TRBD1 | TRBV7-7 | NA | TGTGCTAGCAGCTCGGGACAGGGAGACACAGATACGCAGTATTTT | CASSSGQGDTDTQYF
TRBJ1-2 | TRBD1 | TRBV30 | few | TGTGCCTGGAGACCGACCGGGACAGCTAACTATGGCTACACCTTC | CAWRPTGTANYGYTF
TRBJ2-3 | TRBD2 | TRBV29-1 | many | TGCAGCGTTGAAGGATGGCTAGCGGGGGTAGATACGCAGTATTTT | CSVEGWLAGVDTQYF
TRBJ1-3 | NA | TRBV6-1 | few | TGTGCCAGCAGTGGCTCAGGGGTCTCTGGAAACACCATATATTTT | CASSGSGVSGNTIYF
TRBJ1-5 | NA | TRBV23-1 | many | TGCGCCAGCAGCCATGGGGGGCAGGGCGGGGGCAATCAGCCCCAGCATTTT | CASSHGGQGGGNQPQHF
TRBJ1-5 | NA | TRBV2 | NA | TGTGCCAGCCGAAGCTCAGGGGGCAATCAGCCCCAGCATTTT | CASRSSGGNQPQHF
TRBJ1-2 | NA | TRBV18 | NA | TGTGCCAGCTCACCATCAGGGGCTCATGGCTACACCTTC | CASSPSGAHGYTF
TRBJ2-3 | TRBD1 | TRBV4-1 | NA | TGCGCCAGCAGCCAAGATCGACGGACAGGCCGCACAGATACGCGGTATTTT | CASSQDRRTGRTDTRYF
TRBJ2-3 | NA | TRBV12-3/TRBV12-4 | many | TGTGCCAGCAGTTTGGGGTCCCGGGGAGATACGCAGTATTTT | CASSLGSRGDTQYF
TRBJ1-2 | NA | TRBV11-2 | NA | TGTGCCAGCAGCTTAGCCGGTAGACGGGGCTACACCTTC | CASSLAGRRGYTF
TRBJ1-2 | TRBD1 | TRBV11-2 | many | TGTGCCAGCAGCTTCCTCAAAGACAGGGGAGCTGGCTACACCTTC | CASSFLKDRGAGYTF
TRBJ2-2 | NA | TRBV7-3 | few | TGTGCCAGCAGCTTTATGGCGTCAGGAACCGGGGAGCTGTTTTTT | CASSFMASGTGELFF
TRBJ1-1 | NA | TRBV5-1 | NA | TGCGCCAGCAGCGAACAGGTACAGGACACGAACACTGAAGCTTTCTTT | CASSEQVQDTNTEAFF
TRBJ1-1 | TRBD1 | TRBV6-1 | NA | TGTGCCAGCAGTGAGTCGCCGGCCAGGGGGAAAGCTTTCTTT | CASSESPARGKAFF
TRBJ1-3 | TRBD1 | TRBV7-9 | NA | TGTGCCAGCAGCTCGACAGGGGGAAACCCAAACACCATATATTTT | CASSSTGGNPNTIYF
TRBJ2-2 | NA | TRBV5-5 | NA | TGTGCCAGCAGCCTCGACAGTCCCCTCATCGGGGAGCTGTTTTTT | CASSLDSPLIGELFF
TRBJ1-4 | NA | TRBV29-1 | NA | TGCAGCGTTGAACACGAGACTAATGAAAAACTGTTTTTT | CSVEHETNEKLFF
TRBJ1-1 | NA | TRBV15 | few | TGTGCCACCAGCAGGACCGGGACATTGGACGTAGCTTTCTTT | CATSRTGTLDVAFF
TRBJ1-1 | TRBD1 | TRBV20-1 | NA | TGCAGTGCCCCGGGCCCCGGACAGGGGGACACTGAAGCTTTCTTT | CSAPGPGQGDTEAFF
TRBJ1-1 | NA | TRBV9 | NA | TGTGCCAGCAGCGCCATCTCCGGGACAGAAGCTTTCTTT | CASSAISGTEAFF
TRBJ2-1 | NA | TRBV20-1 | NA | TGCAGTGCTATTTCAGGGAGGACATACAATGAGCAGTTCTTC | CSAISGRTYNEQFF
TRBJ2-3 | TRBD1 | TRBV12-3/TRBV12-4 | few | TGTGCCAGCGGGACAGGGGTCAGCACAGATACGCAGTATTTT | CASGTGVSTDTQYF
TRBJ1-5 | TRBD1 | TRBV6-1 | NA | TGTGCCAGCAGTGCTTTACAGGGGGCGAATCAGCCCCAGCATTTT | CASSALQGANQPQHF
TRBJ1-6 | NA | TRBV20-1 | few | TGCAGTGCTAGAGGACACAATAATTCACCCCTCCACTTT | CSARGHNNSPLHF
TRBJ1-3 | NA | TRBV18 | NA | TGTGCCAGCTCACCACTAGCCGGGGCGCAAGGAAACACCATATATTTT | CASSPLAGAQGNTIYF
TRBJ2-2 | TRBD2 | TRBV27 | NA | TGTGCCAGTAGCGGGCTAGCCCCAAACACCGGGGAGCTGTTTTTT | CASSGLAPNTGELFF
TRBJ1-6 | NA | TRBV7-2 | NA | TGTGCCAGCAGCTTAGGCCTCAGTAGGAGTTCACCCCTCCACTTT | CASSLGLSRSSPLHF
TRBJ1-2 | NA | TRBV4-2 | NA | TGTGCCAGCAGCCAACCGGGGGCGCGAATTGGCTACACCTTC | CASSQPGARIGYTF
TRBJ2-5 | NA | TRBV29-1 | once | TGCAGCGTTCAAGGGCAGGGGTCATCTCAGACCCAGTACTTC | CSVQGQGSSQTQYF
TRBJ1-4 | TRBD1 | TRBV14 | NA | TGTGCCAGCAGCACAGGGGTTGCGGAAAAACTGTTTTTT | CASSTGVAEKLFF
TRBJ2-3 | TRBD2 | TRBV29-1 | NA | TGCAGCGTTGGCGTGGGTAGCGGGCCCACAGATACGCAGTATTTT | CSVGVGSGPTDTQYF